This TCR beta chain was recovered during a study of memory CD4+ T cells and cytomegalovirus serostatus. Overall study: This sample comes from healthy Belgian adults, about nine CMV seropositive, approximately 23 seronegative.

V dropped 2 bases and J dropped 6; count of bases not matched to a gene: 13. The CDR3 is made up of 17 amino acids. Germline lookup yields CDR1 GTSNPN and CDR2 SVGIG (reference sequence). Measured with immunoSEQ multiplex PCR; TCRdb has only the in-frame clones, and not every one. The sample carries about 62,000 clones, approximately 80% recorded once. The sort gate was single viable CD3+CD4+CD8-CD45RO+ cells for memory CD4+ T cells. The sequence came from an adult in good health and CMV-seropositive. The chain joins TRBV30 to TRBJ2-7; 13 bases match TRBD2. Sequencing was performed on memory CD4+ T cells from blood. The CDR3 protein is CAWSPTGTSGAGGEQYF. The CDR3 region has the DNA TGTGCCTGGAGTCCGACCGGGACTAGCGGGGCAGGTGGCGAGCAGTACTTC.